What follows is one TCR beta chain and its context. The V gene's germline CDR1 is SQVTM and CDR2 ANQGSEA. CDR3 length: 18 residues. Between the trimmed V and J ends, which lost 4 bases and 1 base, there was a span of 25 bases. The data originate from a study of blood T cell repertoires in COVID-19. The study counted Cohort 3 donors as recovered given two negative PCRs, clearance, or symptom resolution. Authors' processing steps: For nucleated cells, counts were estimated from reference gene primer amplification. Only in-frame clones appear in the TCRdb table, and some are missing; sequencing was by immunoSEQ multiplex PCR. The DNA gave D and trimming, while V, J and clone size come from that table. Of some 200,000 clones listed, 88% are singletons.

The sequence derives from a woman younger than 45 who had recovered from COVID-19. The chain couples TRBV29-1 to TRBJ1-2; perhaps TRBD1 as D (5 bases). Source material: PBMCs or T cells enriched from blood (not recorded which). The CDR3 DNA is TGCAGCGTTGGGGGGGGTAGCCCCGGGACCACTTATAACTATGGCTACACCTTC. Translated, it gives CSVGGGSPGTTYNYGYTF.